The T cell receptor beta chain described here comes from a study of blood T cell repertoires in COVID-19. Per germline, CDR1 MGHRA and CDR2 YSYEKL. The CDR3 spans 15 residues. Trimming removed 1 base from V and 7 bases from J, with 17 bases in between. Using immunoSEQ multiplex PCR, the repertoire was profiled, and TCRdb retains in-frame clones only, with some absent. The sample yields 200,000 to 300,000 clones, about four fifths seen once. The chain uses TRBV4-1 and TRBJ2-7; a weak D match, TRBD2 (6 bases). The sequence came from a man over 45 with acute or convalescent COVID-19. Sequenced: peripheral blood. The CDR3: CASSQGPGRFEEQYF. CDR3 bases: TGCGCCAGCAGCCAAGGGCCAGGGAGGTTTGAGGAGCAGTACTTC.